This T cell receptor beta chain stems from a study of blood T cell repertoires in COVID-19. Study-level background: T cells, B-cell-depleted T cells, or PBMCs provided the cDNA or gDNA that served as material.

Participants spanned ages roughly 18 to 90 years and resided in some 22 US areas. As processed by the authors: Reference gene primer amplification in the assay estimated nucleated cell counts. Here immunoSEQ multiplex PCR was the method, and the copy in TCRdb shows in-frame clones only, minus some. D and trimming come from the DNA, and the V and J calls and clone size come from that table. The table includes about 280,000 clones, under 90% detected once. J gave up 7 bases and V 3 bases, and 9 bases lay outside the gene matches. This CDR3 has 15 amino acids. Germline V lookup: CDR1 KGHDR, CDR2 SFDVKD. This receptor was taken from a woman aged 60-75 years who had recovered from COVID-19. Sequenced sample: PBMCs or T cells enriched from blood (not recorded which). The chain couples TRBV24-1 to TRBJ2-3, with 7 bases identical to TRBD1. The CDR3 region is CATSDPGTALNTQYF. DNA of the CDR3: TGTGCCACCAGTGATCCCGGGACAGCCTTGAATACGCAGTATTTT.